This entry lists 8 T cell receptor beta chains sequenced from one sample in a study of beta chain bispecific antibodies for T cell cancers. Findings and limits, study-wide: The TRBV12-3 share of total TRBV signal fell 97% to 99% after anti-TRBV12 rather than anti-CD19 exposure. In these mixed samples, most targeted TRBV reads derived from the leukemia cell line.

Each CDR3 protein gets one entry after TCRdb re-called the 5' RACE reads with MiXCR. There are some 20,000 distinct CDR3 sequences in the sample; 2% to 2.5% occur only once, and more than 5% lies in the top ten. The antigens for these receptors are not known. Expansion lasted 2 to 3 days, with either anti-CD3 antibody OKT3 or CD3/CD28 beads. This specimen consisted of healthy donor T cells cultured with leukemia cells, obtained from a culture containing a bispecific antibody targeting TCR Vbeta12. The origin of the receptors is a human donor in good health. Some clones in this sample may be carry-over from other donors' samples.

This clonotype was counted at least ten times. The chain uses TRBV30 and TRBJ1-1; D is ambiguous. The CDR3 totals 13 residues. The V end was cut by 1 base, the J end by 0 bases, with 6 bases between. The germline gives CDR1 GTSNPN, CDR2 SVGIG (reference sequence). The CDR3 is CAWSDSLNTEAFF. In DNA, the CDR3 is TGTGCCTGGAGTGACAGTTTGAACACTGAAGCTTTCTTT.

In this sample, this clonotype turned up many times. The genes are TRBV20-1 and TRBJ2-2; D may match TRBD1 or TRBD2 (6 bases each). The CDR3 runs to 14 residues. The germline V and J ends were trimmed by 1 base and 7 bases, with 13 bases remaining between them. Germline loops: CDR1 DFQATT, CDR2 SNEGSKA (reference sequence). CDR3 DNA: TGCAGTGCTAGAGTCAAAGGGGGAGGCGGGGAGCTGTTTTTT. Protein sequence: CSARVKGGGGELFF.

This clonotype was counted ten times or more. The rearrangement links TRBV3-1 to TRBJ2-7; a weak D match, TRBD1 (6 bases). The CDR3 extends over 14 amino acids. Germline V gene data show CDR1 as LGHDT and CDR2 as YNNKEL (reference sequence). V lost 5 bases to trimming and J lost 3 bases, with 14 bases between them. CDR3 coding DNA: TGTGCCAGCAGCGACGGTAGGGGGTACTACGAGCAGTACTTC. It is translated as CASSDGRGYYEQYF.

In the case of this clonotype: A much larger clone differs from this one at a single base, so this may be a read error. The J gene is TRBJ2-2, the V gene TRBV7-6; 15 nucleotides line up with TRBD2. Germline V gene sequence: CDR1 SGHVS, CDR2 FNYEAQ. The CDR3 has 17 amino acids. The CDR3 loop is CAGSGLAGGPNTGELFF. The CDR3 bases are TGTGCCGGCAGCGGACTAGCGGGGGGGCCGAACACCGGGGAGCTGTTTTTT.

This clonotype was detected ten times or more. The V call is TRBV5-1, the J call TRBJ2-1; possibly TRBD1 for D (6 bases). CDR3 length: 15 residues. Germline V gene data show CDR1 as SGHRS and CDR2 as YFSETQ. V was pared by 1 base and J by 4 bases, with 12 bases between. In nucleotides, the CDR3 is TGCGCCAGCAGCTTGAGTTGGGGGCAATACAATGAGCAGTTCTTC. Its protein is CASSLSWGQYNEQFF.

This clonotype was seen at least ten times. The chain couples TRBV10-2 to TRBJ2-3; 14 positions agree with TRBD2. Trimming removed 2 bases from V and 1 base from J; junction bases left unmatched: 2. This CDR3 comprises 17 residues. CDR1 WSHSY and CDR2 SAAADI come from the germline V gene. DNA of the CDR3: TGCGCCAGCAGTGAGAGGACTAGCGGGGGGCGCACAGATACGCAGTATTTT. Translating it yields CASSERTSGGRTDTQYF.

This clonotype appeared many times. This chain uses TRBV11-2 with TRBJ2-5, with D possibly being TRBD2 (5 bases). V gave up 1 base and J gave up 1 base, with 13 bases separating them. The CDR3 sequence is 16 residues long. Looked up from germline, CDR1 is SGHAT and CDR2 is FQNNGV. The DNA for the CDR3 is TGTGCCAGCAGCTTAGGAGCGGCGATCACCCAAGAGACCCAGTACTTC. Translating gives CASSLGAAITQETQYF.

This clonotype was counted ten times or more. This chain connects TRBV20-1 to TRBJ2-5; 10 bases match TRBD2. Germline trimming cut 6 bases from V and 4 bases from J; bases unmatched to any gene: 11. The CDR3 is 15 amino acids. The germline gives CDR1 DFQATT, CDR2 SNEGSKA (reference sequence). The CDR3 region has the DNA TGCAGTGCACAGAGGGCTAGCGGGGGAATAGAGACCCAGTACTTC. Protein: CSAQRASGGIETQYF.